Listed here is a single T cell receptor (beta chain). The antigen is undetermined. This sample stems from a study of cytomegalovirus exposure and HLA in healthy donors. Study-wide results and caveats: As immune exposure information, only CMV serostatus was available. Later examination showed HLA-associated TCR beta chains had greater clonal expansion than equally common others. An analysis that was carried out later associated 15,000 to 20,000 TCR beta sequences with HLA alleles at 0.05 false discovery rate.

CDR1 is SGHNT, CDR2 YENEEA, per germline. With 8 bases clipped from V and 5 bases from J, the junction kept 5 bases outside the gene matches. This CDR3 region has 14 residues. The PCR employed 60 Vbeta primers together with 13 Jbeta primers. The protocol was immunoSEQ multiplex PCR, while the TCRdb copy is restricted to in-frame clones and leaves out a portion. Among around 94,000 clones listed, approximately 84% were seen once. What was sequenced was PBMCs. The clonotype originates from a young man in good health and CMV-seronegative. This chain joins TRBV11-3 and TRBJ2-7, with 14 bases fitting TRBD2. The CDR3 loop reads CASSTSGRVHEQYF. CDR3 in DNA: TGTGCCAGCTCGACTAGCGGGAGGGTCCACGAGCAGTACTTC.